Detailed here is one T cell receptor beta chain. The antigen remains unidentified. The sample comes from a study of blood T cells in healthy people across ages. Study results and caveats: Donor CMV status was unknown, possibly confounding expanded clonotype changes. Across the age range, TCR beta diversity per million T cells fell in a roughly linear way.

This CDR3 contains 15 residues. Between the trimmed V and J ends, which lost 5 bases and 6 bases, there was a span of 17 bases. The V gene's germline CDR1 is SGHTA and CDR2 FQGNSA. With a J-beta primer mix and a sample-barcoded 5' primer, a second PCR ran about 7 to 11 cycles. TCRdb itself ran the 5' RACE reads through MiXCR, one entry per CDR3 protein. Of some 1,800,000 distinct CDR3 sequences in the sample, roughly 43% are singletons; the top ten hold approximately 22%. This sequence joins TRBV7-2 and TRBJ2-1; D is perhaps TRBD1 (5 bases). The sequenced sample consisted of blood. The receptor comes from a human donor in good health. CDR3 residues: CASSPLGTGVNEQFF. In nucleotides, the CDR3 is TGTGCCAGCAGCCCCCTGGGCACAGGCGTCAATGAGCAGTTCTTC.